This T cell receptor (beta chain) was identified in a study of tumor-infiltrating lymphocytes in localized non-small cell lung cancer. Study information: Each patient gave resected tumor and non-adjacent uninvolved lung tissue.

This clone has just a few counts. The antigen remains unidentified. Points from the study as a whole: IM1 and IM2 tumors showed no difference in T-cell fraction. Tumor T-cell fraction was not associated with recurrence-free survival. Technical variation could not be separated from intratumor heterogeneity here.

TCRdb keeps only in-frame clones here, not all; method: immunoSEQ multiplex PCR. Of approximately 9,900 clones detected, roughly 71% appear once; the ten largest clones hold around 20%. V lost 7 bases, J lost 3 bases, and 15 bases lay in between. Looked up from germline, CDR1 is SGHRS and CDR2 is YFSETQ. This CDR3 comprises 14 residues. The rearrangement uses TRBV5-1 and TRBJ2-3; possibly TRBD2 for D (5 bases). The receptor's source is a human donor with non-small cell lung cancer. Sample: lung tumor tissue. CDR3 DNA sequence: TGCGCCAGCTCCCGTCGGGATCTAACAGATACGCAGTATTTT. This translates into CASSRRDLTDTQYF.